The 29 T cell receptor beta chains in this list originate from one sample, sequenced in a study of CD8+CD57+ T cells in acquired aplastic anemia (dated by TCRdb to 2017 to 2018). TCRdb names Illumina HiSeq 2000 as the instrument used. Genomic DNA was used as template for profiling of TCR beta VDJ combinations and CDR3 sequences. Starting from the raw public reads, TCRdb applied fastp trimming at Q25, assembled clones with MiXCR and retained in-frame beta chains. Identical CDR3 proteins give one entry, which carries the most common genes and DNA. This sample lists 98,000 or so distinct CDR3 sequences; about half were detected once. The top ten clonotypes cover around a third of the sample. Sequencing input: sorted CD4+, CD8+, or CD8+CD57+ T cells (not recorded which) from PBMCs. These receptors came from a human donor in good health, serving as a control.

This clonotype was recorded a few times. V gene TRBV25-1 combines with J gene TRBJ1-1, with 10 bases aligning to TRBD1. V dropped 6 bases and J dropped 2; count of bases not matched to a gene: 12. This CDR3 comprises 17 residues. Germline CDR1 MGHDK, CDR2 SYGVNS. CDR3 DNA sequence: TGTGCCAGCAGCCAAGAGGGGACAGGGGAGATTAACACTGAAGCTTTCTTT. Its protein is CASSQEGTGEINTEAFF.

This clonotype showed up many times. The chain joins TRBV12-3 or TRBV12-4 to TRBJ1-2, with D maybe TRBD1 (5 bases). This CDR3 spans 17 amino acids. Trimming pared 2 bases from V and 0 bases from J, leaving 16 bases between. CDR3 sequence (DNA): TGTGCCAGCAGTTTAACCACCGCGACAGATACTAACTATGGCTACACCTTC. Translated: CASSLTTATDTNYGYTF.

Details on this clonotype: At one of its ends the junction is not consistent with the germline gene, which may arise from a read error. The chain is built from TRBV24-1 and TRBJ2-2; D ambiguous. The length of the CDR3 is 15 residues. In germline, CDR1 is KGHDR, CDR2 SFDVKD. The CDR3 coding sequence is TGTGCCACCACTGATTTTTCGGTTCTCACCGGGGAGCTGTTTTTT. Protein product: CATTDFSVLTGELFF.

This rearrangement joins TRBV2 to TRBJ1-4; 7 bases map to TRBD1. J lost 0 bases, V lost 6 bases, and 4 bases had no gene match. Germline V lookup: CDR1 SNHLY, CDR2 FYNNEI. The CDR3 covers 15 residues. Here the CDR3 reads CASSFDRATNEKLFF. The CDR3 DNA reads TGTGCCAGCAGCTTTGACAGGGCAACTAATGAAAAACTGTTTTTT.

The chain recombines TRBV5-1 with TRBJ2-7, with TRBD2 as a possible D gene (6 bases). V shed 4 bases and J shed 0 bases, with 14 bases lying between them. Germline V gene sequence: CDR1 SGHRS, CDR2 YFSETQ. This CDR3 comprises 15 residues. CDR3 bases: TGCGCCAGCAGCCCCGGGGGATTGAGCTCCTACGAGCAGTACTTC. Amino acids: CASSPGGLSSYEQYF.

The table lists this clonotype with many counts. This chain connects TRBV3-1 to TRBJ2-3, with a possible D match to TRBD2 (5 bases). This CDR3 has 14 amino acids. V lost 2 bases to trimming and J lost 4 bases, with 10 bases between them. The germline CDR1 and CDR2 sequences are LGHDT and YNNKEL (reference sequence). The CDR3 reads CASSQLGGADTQYF. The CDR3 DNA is TGTGCCAGCAGCCAACTAGGAGGTGCAGATACGCAGTATTTT.

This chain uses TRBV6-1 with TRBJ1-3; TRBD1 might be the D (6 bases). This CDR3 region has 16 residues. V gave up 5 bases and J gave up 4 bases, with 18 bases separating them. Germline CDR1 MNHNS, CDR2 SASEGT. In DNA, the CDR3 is TGTGCCAGCAGTCCTCAGGGAGGGGGTGTGGGAAACACCATATATTTT. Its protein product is CASSPQGGGVGNTIYF.

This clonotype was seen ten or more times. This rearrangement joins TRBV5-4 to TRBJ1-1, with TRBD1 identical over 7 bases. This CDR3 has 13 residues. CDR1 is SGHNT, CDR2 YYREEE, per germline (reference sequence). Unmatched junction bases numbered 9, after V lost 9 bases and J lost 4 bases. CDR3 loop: CAIRGGRGTEAFF. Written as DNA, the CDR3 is TGTGCCATCCGAGGGGGCCGAGGCACTGAAGCTTTCTTT. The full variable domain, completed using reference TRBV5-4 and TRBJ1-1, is ETGVTQSPTHLIKTRGQQVTLRCSSQSGHNTVSWYQQALGQGPQFIFQYYREEENGRGNFPPRFSGLQFPNYSSELNVNALELDDSALYLCAIRGGRGTEAFFGQGTRLTVV.

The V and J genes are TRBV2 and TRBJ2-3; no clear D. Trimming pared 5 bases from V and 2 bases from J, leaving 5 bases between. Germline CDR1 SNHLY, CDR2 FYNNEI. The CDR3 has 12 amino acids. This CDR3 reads CASSLITDTQYF. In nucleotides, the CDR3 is TGTGCCAGCAGTCTTATCACAGATACGCAGTATTTT.

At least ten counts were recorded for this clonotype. The CDR3 loop is CASSDDQGVWGYTF. Here the CDR3 DNA reads TGTGCCAGCAGCGACGACCAAGGGGTTTGGGGCTACACCTTC. The rearrangement uses TRBV9 and TRBJ1-2, with D possibly matching TRBD1 (5 bases). The CDR3 runs 14 residues. The V and J ends lost 3 bases and 8 bases respectively, with 17 bases between them. The germline gives CDR1 SGDLS, CDR2 YYNGEE.

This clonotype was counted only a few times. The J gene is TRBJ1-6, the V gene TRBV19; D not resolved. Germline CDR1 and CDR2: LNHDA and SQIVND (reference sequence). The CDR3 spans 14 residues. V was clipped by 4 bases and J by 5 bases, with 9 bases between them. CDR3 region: CASSTGPNNSPLHF. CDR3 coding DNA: TGTGCCAGTAGTACCGGACCCAATAATTCACCCCTCCACTTT.

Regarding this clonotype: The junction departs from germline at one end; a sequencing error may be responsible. The CDR3 reads CACSADRGGNYEQYF. The CDR3 nucleotides are TGTGCCTGCAGTGCTGACAGGGGGGGAAACTACGAGCAGTACTTC. The chain couples TRBV2 to TRBJ2-7, with 9 bases that match TRBD1. Germline CDR1 SNHLY, CDR2 FYNNEI. This CDR3 has 15 amino acids.

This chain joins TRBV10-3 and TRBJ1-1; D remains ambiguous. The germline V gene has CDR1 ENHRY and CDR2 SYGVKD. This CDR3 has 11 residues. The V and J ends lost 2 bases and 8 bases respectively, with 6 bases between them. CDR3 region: CAISEEQEAFF. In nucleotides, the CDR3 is TGTGCCATCAGTGAGGAGCAAGAAGCTTTCTTT.

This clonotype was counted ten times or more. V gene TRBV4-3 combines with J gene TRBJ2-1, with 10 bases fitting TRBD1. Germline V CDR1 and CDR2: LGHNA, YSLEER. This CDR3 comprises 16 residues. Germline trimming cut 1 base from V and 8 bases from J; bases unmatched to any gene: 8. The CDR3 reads CASSQGGTGVRYEQFF. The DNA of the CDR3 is TGCGCCAGCAGCCAAGGCGGGACAGGGGTTCGGTATGAGCAGTTCTTC.

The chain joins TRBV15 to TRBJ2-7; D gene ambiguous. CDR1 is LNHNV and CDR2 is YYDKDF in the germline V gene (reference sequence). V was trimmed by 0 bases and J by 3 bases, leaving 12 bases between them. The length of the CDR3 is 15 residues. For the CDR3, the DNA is TGTGCCACCAGCAGAGACAGTCAGACGGTCTACGAGCAGTACTTC. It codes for CATSRDSQTVYEQYF.

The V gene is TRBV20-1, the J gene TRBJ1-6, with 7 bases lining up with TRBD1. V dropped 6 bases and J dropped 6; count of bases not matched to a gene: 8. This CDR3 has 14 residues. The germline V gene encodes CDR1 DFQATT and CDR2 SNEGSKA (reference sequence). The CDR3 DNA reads TGCAGTGCAGACTTCCGGGACAGTAATTCACCCCTCCACTTT. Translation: CSADFRDSNSPLHF.

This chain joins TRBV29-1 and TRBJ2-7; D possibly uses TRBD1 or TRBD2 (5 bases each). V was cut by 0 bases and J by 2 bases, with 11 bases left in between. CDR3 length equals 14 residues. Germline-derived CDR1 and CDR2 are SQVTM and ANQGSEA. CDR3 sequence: CSVEDGDPPYEQYV. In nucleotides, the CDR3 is TGCAGCGTTGAAGATGGGGACCCCCCCTACGAGCAGTACGTC.

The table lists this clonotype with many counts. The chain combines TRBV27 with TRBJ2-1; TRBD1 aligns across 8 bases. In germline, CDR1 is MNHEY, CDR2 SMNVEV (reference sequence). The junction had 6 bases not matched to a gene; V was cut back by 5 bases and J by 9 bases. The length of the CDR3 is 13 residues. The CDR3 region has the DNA TGTGCCAGCAGTCCGACAGGGGTTAGTGAGCAGTTCTTC. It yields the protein CASSPTGVSEQFF.

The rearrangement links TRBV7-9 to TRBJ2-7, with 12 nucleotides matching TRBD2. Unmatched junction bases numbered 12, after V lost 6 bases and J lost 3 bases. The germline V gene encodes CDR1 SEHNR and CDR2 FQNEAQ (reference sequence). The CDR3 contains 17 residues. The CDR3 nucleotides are TGTGCCAGCAGTCCACGACTAGCGGGAGCTCTGGGCTACGAGCAGTACTTC. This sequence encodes CASSPRLAGALGYEQYF.

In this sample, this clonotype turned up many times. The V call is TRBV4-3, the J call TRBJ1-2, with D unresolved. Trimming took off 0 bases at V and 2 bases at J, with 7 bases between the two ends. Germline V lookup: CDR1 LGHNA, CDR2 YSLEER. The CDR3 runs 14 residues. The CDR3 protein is CASSQDPGNYGYTF. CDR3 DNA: TGCGCCAGCAGCCAAGACCCGGGAAACTATGGCTACACCTTC.

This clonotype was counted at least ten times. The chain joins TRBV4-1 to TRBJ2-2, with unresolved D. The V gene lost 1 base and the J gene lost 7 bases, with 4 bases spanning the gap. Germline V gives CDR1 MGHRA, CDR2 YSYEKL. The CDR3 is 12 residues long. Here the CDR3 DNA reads TGCGCCAGCAGCCAAGCTGGCGGGGAGCTGTTTTTT. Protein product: CASSQAGGELFF.

CDR3 residues: CATSRFLGELFF. CDR3 nucleotides: TGTGCCACCAGCAGATTTTTGGGGGAGCTGTTTTTT. This rearrangement joins TRBV15 to TRBJ2-2; D gene uncertain. V was cut by 2 bases and J by 8 bases, with 6 bases left in between. The CDR3 consists of 12 residues. Germline V lookup: CDR1 LNHNV, CDR2 YYDKDF (reference sequence).

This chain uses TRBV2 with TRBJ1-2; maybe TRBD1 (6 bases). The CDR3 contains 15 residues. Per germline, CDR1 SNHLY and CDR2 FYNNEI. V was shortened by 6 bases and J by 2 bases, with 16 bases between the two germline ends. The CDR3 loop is CASRNRDIGNYGYTF. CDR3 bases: TGTGCCAGCAGGAACCGGGACATTGGAAACTATGGCTACACCTTC. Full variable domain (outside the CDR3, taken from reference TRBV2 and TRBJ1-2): EPEVTQTPSHQVTQMGQEVILRCVPISNHLYFYWYRQILGQKVEFLVSFYNNEISEKSEIFDDQFSVERPDGSNFTLKIRSTKLEDSAMYFCASRNRDIGNYGYTFGSGTRLTVV.

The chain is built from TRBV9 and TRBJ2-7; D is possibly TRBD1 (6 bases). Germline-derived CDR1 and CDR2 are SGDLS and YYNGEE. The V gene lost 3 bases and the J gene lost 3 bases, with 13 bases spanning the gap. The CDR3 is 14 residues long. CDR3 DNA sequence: TGTGCCAGCAGCGGCCGGGACATCTTCTACGAGCAGTACTTC. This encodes CASSGRDIFYEQYF.

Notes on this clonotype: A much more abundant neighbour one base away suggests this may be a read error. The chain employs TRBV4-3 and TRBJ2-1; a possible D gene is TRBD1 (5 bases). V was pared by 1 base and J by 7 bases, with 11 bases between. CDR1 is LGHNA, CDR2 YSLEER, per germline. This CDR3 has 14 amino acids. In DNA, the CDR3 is TGCGCCAGCAGCCAAGGGGGCAGGTCGAATGAGCAGTTCTTC. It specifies CASSQGGRSNEQFF.

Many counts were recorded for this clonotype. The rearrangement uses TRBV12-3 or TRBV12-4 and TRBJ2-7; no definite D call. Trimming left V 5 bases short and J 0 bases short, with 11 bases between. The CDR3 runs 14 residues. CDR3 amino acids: CASSSTTSSYEQYF. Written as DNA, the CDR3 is TGTGCCAGCAGTAGCACCACCAGCTCCTACGAGCAGTACTTC.

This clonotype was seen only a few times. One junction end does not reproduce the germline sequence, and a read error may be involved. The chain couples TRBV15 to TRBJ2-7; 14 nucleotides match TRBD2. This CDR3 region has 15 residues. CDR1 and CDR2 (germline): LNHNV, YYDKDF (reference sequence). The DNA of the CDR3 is TGTGCCACTAGCAGGGGGACTAGCGGGAGCTACGAGCAGTACTTC. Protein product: CATSRGTSGSYEQYF.

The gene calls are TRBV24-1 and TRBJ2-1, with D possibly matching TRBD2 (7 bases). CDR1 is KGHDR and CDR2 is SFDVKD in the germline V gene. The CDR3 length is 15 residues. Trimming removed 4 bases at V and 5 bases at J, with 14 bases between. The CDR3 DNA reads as TGTGCCACCAGTGAGGGGGGGGGGCCAAACAATGAGCAGTTCTTC. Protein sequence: CATSEGGGPNNEQFF.

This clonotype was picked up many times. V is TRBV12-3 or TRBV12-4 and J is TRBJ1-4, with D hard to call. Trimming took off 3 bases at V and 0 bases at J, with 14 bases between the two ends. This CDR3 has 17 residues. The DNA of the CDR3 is TGTGCCAGCAGTTTTGAGGGCGAATGGACAACTAATGAAAAACTGTTTTTT. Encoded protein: CASSFEGEWTTNEKLFF.